This T cell receptor (beta chain) was obtained from a study of post-analysis software for immune sequencing data (dated by TCRdb to about 2015). For the wider study: Disease courses on record covered relapsing-remitting, secondary progressive and progressive-relapsing multiple sclerosis, though some patients had no subtype annotation. The patient repertoires were set against about eleven previously published healthy control repertoires from donors whose ages ranged from roughly 6 to 25 years. A subset of samples was prepared in parallel using single-end sample barcoding, then pooled and co-amplified after Illumina adapter ligation. Here is what the overall study found, with its caveats: Significantly lower normalized Chao1 diversity was found in multiple sclerosis patients than in controls, suggesting substantial peripheral T-cell clonal expansion. Strong co-clustering of samples prepared in the same batch was shown by direct clustering with F measure, prompting a batch-effect correction. Patients showed significantly higher frequencies than controls for roughly five TRBV segments, among them TRBV5-6, TRBV5-1 and TRBV20-1. The multiple sclerosis patient group was slightly younger than the control group.

TCR beta repertoires were profiled from peripheral blood of roughly 13 young patients with multiple sclerosis to demonstrate the VDJtools post-analysis software. The multiple sclerosis patients were children and adolescents between about 6 and 16 years of age. CDR1 and CDR2 were assigned from the germline V gene as SGHRS and YFSETQ. V lost 7 bases and J lost 2 bases; the stretch between them is 25 bases long. There are 19 amino acids in the CDR3, from cysteine to phenylalanine inclusive. CDR3 DNA only is kept here, 57 bases in frame from base 1. The receptor library was made with PCR. The sample was run on an Illumina HiSeq 2500. To reduce PCR and sequencing biases, unique molecular identifiers were incorporated into the TCR beta cDNA libraries. Roughly 0.5 million cDNA molecules were obtained per 1 to 10 million input T cells, so each molecule approximated one T cell. The patient libraries were prepared and sequenced using the same protocol as the earlier healthy control dataset. Within a given batch, samples were prepared together, multiplexed and sequenced on the same HiSeq lane. Concerning the study's data processing: MIGEC was used to process the raw barcoded reads, and molecular identifier groups with only a single read were discarded before consensus assembly and CDR3 extraction. VDJtools was used for post-analysis of the clonotype tables, and diversity was normalized by down-sampling every dataset to the size of the smallest sample. Repertoire overlap clustering matched CDR3 amino acid but not nucleotide sequences to correct batch-related cross-sample contamination. In-frame beta chains were kept once TCRdb had trimmed the public reads at Q25 with fastp and called clones with MiXCR. Each record represents a unique CDR3 protein, reported with the most common genes and DNA among its rows. For this entry, the V and J calls and clone size follow TCRdb and not the study's own pipeline. For this sample the table gives fewer than 850,000 distinct CDR3 sequences, of which under 60% were detected only once. The ten largest clones add up to roughly 4.9% of the sample.

In regard to this clonotype: There is no known antigen for this receptor. No base qualities exist here, and no much larger clone lies one base off it.

Source material: blood. The rearranged chain carries TRBV5-1 and TRBJ2-6; the D gene is possibly TRBD2, with 6 bases matching. The TCR sequence derives from a girl aged 5 to 17 with multiple sclerosis. The CDR3 protein sequence reads: CASRPGLLTQGTGANVLTF. The DNA sequence is as follows: TGCGCCAGCCGACCGGGACTCCTCACCCAAGGGACTGGGGCCAACGTCCTGACTTTC.